Listed below are T cell receptor beta chains from one sample, sequenced in a study of T cell responses to AZD1222 COVID-19 vaccine. The protocol was immunoSEQ multiplex PCR, while the TCRdb copy is restricted to in-frame clones and leaves out a portion. The table has 110,000 to 150,000 clones, around 90% seen once. The source was peripheral blood, collected 28 days after the second AZD1222 dose. The receptors here all came from an adult who received the AZD1222 COVID-19 vaccine. The conserved cysteine and the conserved F or W are not part of the CDR3 here. Each record gives: V gene, J gene, CDR3 protein.

>TRBV6-1|TRBJ2-1
ASSAGLAGMLGEQF
>TRBV9|TRBJ2-3
ASSSTGATSGGDSTDTQY
>TRBV3-1/TRBV3-2|TRBJ1-1
ASSRSGTGNTEAF
>TRBV28|TRBJ1-6
ASSLQGFRNSPLH
>TRBV10-2|TRBJ1-4
ASSVSVGANEKLF
>TRBV7-2|TRBJ2-7
ASSPPPGGFYEQY
>TRBV30|TRBJ2-3
ACGTGAQY
>TRBV11-1|TRBJ2-1
ASSFRDRAYNEQF
>TRBV7-2|TRBJ2-7
ASSPRSGQGSYEQY
>TRBV27|TRBJ2-3
ASNRAGGGGTDTQY
>TRBV3-1/TRBV3-2|TRBJ2-2
ASSQGLAGGGGELF
>TRBV4-2|TRBJ2-1
ASRLGHQGTNEQF
>TRBV5-6|TRBJ1-3
ASSWTDSGNTIY
>TRBV13|TRBJ2-2
ASSPGRGQFGELF
>TRBV5-1|TRBJ2-3
ASSGNSGRAETQY
>TRBV9|TRBJ1-5
ASSVDLNQPQH
>TRBV27|TRBJ1-6
ASRNRGLGSPLH
>TRBV18|TRBJ2-7
ASSSRVSGVNFNEQY
>TRBV12-3/TRBV12-4|TRBJ1-5
ASSSGGLAQH
>TRBV12-5|TRBJ2-7
ASGLVPRLGNEQY
>TRBV7-6|TRBJ1-6
ASSASGEGPGYNSPLH
>TRBV29-1|TRBJ2-1
SASGGTYNEQF
>TRBV9|TRBJ2-1
ASSPYSSSYNEQF
>TRBV28|TRBJ1-6
ASSSARGYYNSPLH
>TRBV28|TRBJ1-5
ASRPGGAAQPQH
>TRBV13|TRBJ2-1
ASSPGLVRYNEQF
>TRBV10-1|TRBJ2-2
ASSDPGLDQTHLTGELF
>TRBV7-9|TRBJ1-6
ASSPPQGAGSPLH
>TRBV7-2|TRBJ1-3
ASSRGGQGVSGNTIY
>TRBV24-1|TRBJ2-2
ATRPSANTGELF
>TRBV10-1|TRBJ2-1
ASSEWVQGAVNEQF
>TRBV24-1|TRBJ1-2
ATSDSGGQSRGGYT
>TRBV18|TRBJ1-1
ASSTGFGTEAF
>TRBV28|TRBJ1-2
ASSLVGGGEYGYT
>TRBV28|TRBJ2-4
ASSRPGTTMDIQY